This T cell receptor (beta chain) was obtained from a study of T cell repertoires in cytomegalovirus infection. Trimming took off 3 bases at V and 7 bases at J, with 10 bases between the two ends. CDR1 SGHAT and CDR2 FQNNGV come from the germline V gene. The CDR3 consists of 13 residues. TCRdb ran MiXCR on the reads and lists one entry per CDR3 protein. The sample contains about 100,000 distinct CDR3 sequences, 20% to 25% of which appear only once. With respect to this clonotype: The antigen remains undetermined.

Findings of the study overall: In two of eight donors, the top clonotype was HLA-C-restricted CMV-specific.

The source material was CD8+ T cells from PBMCs. The TCR sequence derives from a human donor in good health (CMV status not recorded). Some clones in this sample may be carry-over from other donors' samples. This chain links TRBV11-2 with TRBJ1-5; D is ambiguous. This CDR3 is CASSLGFGQPQHF. CDR3 sequence (DNA): TGTGCCAGCAGCTTGGGTTTTGGACAGCCCCAGCATTTT.